This TCR beta chain was recovered during a study of cytomegalovirus exposure and HLA in healthy donors. General study findings and limits: The study put 150 or so TCR beta chains on its list as cytomegalovirus-associated. High sensitivity and specificity were reportedly achieved when the classifier diagnosed cytomegalovirus status. In vitro experiments confirmed that three CMV-associated chains were specific for CMV antigens.

These donors were members of the roughly 130-subject validation cohort, a group separate from the approximately 680-subject first cohort. The table came from immunoSEQ multiplex PCR; TCRdb's copy has only in-frame clones and leaves some out. The repertoire consists of some 140,000 clones, with roughly nine tenths occurring once and the leading ten covering about 2.7%. The CDR3 runs to 17 residues. The J segment lost 2 bases and the V segment lost 1 base, leaving 10 bases of the junction unmatched. Per the germline V gene, CDR1 is SGHRS and CDR2 is YFSETQ. As to this clone: Its antigen is currently unknown.

This receptor was obtained from a man between 18 and 35 years old in good health and CMV-seronegative. V gene TRBV5-1 combines with J gene TRBJ2-7; 9 nucleotides match TRBD1. Specimen: PBMCs. CDR3 sequence reads: CASSLSPGQGLTYEQYF. CDR3 coding DNA: TGCGCCAGCAGCTTGTCACCCGGACAGGGGCTCACCTACGAGCAGTACTTC.